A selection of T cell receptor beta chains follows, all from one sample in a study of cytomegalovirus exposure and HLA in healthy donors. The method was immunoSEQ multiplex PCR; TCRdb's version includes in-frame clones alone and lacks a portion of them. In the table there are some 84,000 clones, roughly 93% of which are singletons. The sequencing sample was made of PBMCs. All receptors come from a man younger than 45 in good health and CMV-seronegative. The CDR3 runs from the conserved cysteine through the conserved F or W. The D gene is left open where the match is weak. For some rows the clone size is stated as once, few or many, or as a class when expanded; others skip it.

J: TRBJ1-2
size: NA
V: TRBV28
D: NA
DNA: TGTGCCAGCAGTTCGACAGGACACCCTACAAACTATGGCTACACCTTC
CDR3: CASSSTGHPTNYGYTF

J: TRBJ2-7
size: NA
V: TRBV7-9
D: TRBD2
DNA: TGTGCCAGCAGCTTAGATTCGGGGAGGGCGGGGTACGAGCAGTACTTC
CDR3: CASSLDSGRAGYEQYF

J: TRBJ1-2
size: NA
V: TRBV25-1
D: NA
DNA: TGTGCCAGCAGTAAACAGGGTGCCGTTTTCTATGGCTACACCTTC
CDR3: CASSKQGAVFYGYTF

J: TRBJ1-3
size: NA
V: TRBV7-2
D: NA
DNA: TGTGCCAGCAGCCCGGAGTCCACCATATATTTT
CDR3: CASSPESTIYF

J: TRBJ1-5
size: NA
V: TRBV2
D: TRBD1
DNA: TGTGCCAGTTCGAAGATGACAGGGGATAATCAGCCCCAGCATTTT
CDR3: CASSKMTGDNQPQHF

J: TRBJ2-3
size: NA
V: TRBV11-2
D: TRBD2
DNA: TGTGCCAGCAGCGGACCCGGGACTAACACAGATACGCAGTATTTT
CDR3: CASSGPGTNTDTQYF

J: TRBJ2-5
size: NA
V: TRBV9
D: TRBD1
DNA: TGTGCCAGCAGCGAGTCACAGGGGGAGAGGACCCAGTACTTC
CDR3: CASSESQGERTQYF

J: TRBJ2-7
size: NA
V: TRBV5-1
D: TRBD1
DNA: TGCGCCAGCAGTATTTACAGGGGAGAGCAGTACTTC
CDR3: CASSIYRGEQYF

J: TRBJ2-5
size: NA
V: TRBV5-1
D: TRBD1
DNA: TGCGCCAGCAGCTTGGGGGACAGAAACCAAGAGACCCAGTACTTC
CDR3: CASSLGDRNQETQYF

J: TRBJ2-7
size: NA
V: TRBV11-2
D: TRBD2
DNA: TGTGCCAGCAGCTTAGTTGTAGCGGGAGCATTTGACGAGCAGTACTTC
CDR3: CASSLVVAGAFDEQYF

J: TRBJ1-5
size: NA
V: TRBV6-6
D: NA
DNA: TGTGCCAGCAGTTACATGGGCCCGGGGAATCAGCCCCAGCATTTT
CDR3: CASSYMGPGNQPQHF

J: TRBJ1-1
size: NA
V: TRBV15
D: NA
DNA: TGTGCCACCAGCAGAACCGGGGATCAGAACACTGAAGCTTTCTTT
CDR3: CATSRTGDQNTEAFF

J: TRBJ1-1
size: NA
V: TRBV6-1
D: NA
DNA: TGTGCCAGCAGGCGCGAGACAAGCAACACTGAAGCTTTCTTT
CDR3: CASRRETSNTEAFF

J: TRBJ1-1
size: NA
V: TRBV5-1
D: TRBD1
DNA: TGCGCCAGCAGCTTGGGAGGGACAGGGGGTGAAGCTTTCTTT
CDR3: CASSLGGTGGEAFF

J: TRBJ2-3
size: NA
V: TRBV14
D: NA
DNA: TGTGCCAGCAGCCAAGAAAGGCTTCCTAGTACGCAGTATTTT
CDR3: CASSQERLPSTQYF

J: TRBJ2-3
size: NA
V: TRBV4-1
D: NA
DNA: TGCGCCAGCAGCCAACCTAGCGCAAGGGCAGATACGCAGTATTTT
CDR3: CASSQPSARADTQYF

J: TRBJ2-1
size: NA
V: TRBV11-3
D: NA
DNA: TGTGCCAGCAGCTTAGACGGGAGACCCTACAATGAGCAGTTCTTC
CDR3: CASSLDGRPYNEQFF

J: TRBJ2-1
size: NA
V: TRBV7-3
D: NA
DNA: TGTGCCAGCAGCTCTGGGCCTCTCTATGAGCAGTTCTTC
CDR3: CASSSGPLYEQFF

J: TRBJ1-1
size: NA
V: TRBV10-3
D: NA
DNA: TGTGCCACCGAACAGGGAAGAGACACTGAAGCTTTCTTT
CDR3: CATEQGRDTEAFF

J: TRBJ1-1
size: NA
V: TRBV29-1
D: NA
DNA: TGCAGCGTTAACTTCCTCACCCAGGGCAGGGTAACGGCTGAAGCTTTCTTT
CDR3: CSVNFLTQGRVTAEAFF

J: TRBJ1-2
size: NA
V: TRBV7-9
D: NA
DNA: TGTGCCAGCAGCTTAGTCAGTGGCAGGAACATTGGCTACACCTTC
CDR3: CASSLVSGRNIGYTF

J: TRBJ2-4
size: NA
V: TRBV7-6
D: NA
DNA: TGTGCCAGCAGCCCACAGGAGGGATCGGTACACATTCAGTACTTC
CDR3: CASSPQEGSVHIQYF

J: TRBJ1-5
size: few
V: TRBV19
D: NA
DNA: TGTGCCAGTAGTATAGATCTTAGCAATCAGCCCCAGCATTTT
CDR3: CASSIDLSNQPQHF

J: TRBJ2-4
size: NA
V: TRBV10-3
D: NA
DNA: TGTGCCACCGCCCACACGGACAGCAACATTCAGTACTTC
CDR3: CATAHTDSNIQYF

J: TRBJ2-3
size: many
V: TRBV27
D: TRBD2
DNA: TGTGCCAGCACCTCGGGTAGCGGGAGTTCAGATACGCAGTATTTT
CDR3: CASTSGSGSSDTQYF

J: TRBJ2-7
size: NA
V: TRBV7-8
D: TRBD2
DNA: TGTGCCAGCAGCTTAGAGGGTCTAGCGGGCGAGCAGTACTTC
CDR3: CASSLEGLAGEQYF

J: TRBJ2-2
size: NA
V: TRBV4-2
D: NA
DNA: TGTGCCAGCAGCCAAGACTTGGGCGCGAACACCGGGGAGCTGTTTTTT
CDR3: CASSQDLGANTGELFF

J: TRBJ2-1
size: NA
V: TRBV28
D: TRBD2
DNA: TGTGCCAGCAAGCAAGGCGGGAGGGTCGGTGAGCAGTTCTTC
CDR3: CASKQGGRVGEQFF

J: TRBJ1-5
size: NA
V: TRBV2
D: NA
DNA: TGTGCCAGCAGTGCTTTTGAGAATCAGCCCCAGCATTTT
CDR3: CASSAFENQPQHF

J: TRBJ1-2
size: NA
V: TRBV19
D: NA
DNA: TGTGCCAGTAGTATAGTGGAAGGGGCTAACTATGGCTACACCTTC
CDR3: CASSIVEGANYGYTF

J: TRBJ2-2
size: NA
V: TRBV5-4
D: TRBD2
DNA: TGTGCCAGCAGCTTGGGTGGGAGGGCCGTCGGGGAGCTGTTTTTT
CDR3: CASSLGGRAVGELFF

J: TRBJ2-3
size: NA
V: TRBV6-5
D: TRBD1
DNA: TGTGCCAGCAGTTACAGACAGGGGGATGCAGATACGCAGTATTTT
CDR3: CASSYRQGDADTQYF

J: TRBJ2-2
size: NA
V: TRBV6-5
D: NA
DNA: TGTGCCAGCAGTTACTCGGGACACGAACCCGGGGAGCTGTTTTTT
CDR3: CASSYSGHEPGELFF

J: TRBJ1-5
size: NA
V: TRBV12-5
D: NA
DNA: TGTGCTAGTGGTTTTGGCGGCCAGCCCCAGCATTTT
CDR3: CASGFGGQPQHF

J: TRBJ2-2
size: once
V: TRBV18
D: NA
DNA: TGTGCCAGCTCACCGGTGGGCGGGACGAACACCGGGGAGCTGTTTTTT
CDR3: CASSPVGGTNTGELFF

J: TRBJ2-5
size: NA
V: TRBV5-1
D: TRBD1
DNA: TGCGCCAGCAGGGCCGGGACAGGGCCGTACCAAGAGACCCAGTACTTC
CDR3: CASRAGTGPYQETQYF

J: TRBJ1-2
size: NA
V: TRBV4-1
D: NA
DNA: TGCGCCAGCAGCCAAGACTTGGACATGAGCTATGGCTACACCTTC
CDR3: CASSQDLDMSYGYTF

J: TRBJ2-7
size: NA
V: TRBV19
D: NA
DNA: TGTGCCATTCTCAGGGCGAGTTCCTACGAGCAGTACTTC
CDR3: CAILRASSYEQYF

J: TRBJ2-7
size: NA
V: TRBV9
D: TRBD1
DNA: TGTGCCAGCAGCGCCTCCGGGACAGTCTACGAGCAGTACTTC
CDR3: CASSASGTVYEQYF

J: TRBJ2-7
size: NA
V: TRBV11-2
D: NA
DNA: TGTGCCAGCAGCCCCAGCTCCTACGAGCAGTACTTC
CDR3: CASSPSSYEQYF

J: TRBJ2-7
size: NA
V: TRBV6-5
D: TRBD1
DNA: TGTGCCAGCAGTTACCGGGACAGCGTATACGAGCAGTACTTC
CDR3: CASSYRDSVYEQYF

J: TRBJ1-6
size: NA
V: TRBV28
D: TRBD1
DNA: TGTGCCAGCAGACAAACAGGGGGGAATTCACCCCTCCACTTT
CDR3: CASRQTGGNSPLHF

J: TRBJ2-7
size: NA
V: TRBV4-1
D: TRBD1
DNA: TGCGCCAGCAGCCAAGTAGTAGGACAGGGGGTGGGCGAGCAGTACTTC
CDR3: CASSQVVGQGVGEQYF

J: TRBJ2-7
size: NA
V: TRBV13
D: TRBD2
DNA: TGTGCCAGCAGCTTAACTAGCGGGAACGAGCAGTACTTC
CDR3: CASSLTSGNEQYF

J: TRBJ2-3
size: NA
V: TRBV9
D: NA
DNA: TGTGCCAGCAGCGTAGATCTGGCAGACACAGATACGCAGTATTTT
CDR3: CASSVDLADTDTQYF

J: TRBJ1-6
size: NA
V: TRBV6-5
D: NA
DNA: TGTGCGGTGGGCAGCAATTCACCCCTCCACTTT
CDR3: CAVGSNSPLHF

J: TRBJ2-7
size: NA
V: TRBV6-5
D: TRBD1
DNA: TGTGCCAGCAGTCCCGGGACAGGGCGCTACGAGCAGTACTTC
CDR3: CASSPGTGRYEQYF

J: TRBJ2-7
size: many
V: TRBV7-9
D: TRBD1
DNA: TGTGCCAGCACCTCCCCCGGGACAGGTTCCTACGAGCAGTACTTC
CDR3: CASTSPGTGSYEQYF